The entry that follows covers one T cell receptor (beta chain) sequence. Its target is unknown. The data stem from a study of long-term antiretroviral therapy in people with HIV. It was in the United States that all participants with HIV were treated. The CDR3 is made up of 15 amino acids. V lost 4 bases to trimming and J lost 3 bases; unmatched junction nucleotides: 9. Germline-derived CDR1 and CDR2 are MDHEN and SYDVKM. The immunoSEQ assay was v3.0, run at survey level. Clones were read by immunoSEQ multiplex PCR, and TCRdb kept only the in-frame ones, dropping some. Of about 21,000 clones detected, around 84% appear once; the ten largest clones hold around 3.7%. Study-wide points: Repertoires looked antigen-experienced, with only a slight naive shift after ART. Blood collection from about 2003 to 2018 possibly occurred under older ART regimens. Participants lacked recorded data on ART adherence, viral resistance or therapy changes.

The source of this sequence is a woman in her fifties or sixties with HIV. The chain links TRBV28 to TRBJ2-7; 7 bases line up with TRBD2. Here the sequenced sample was unsorted PBMCs, taken 1.9 years after starting antiretroviral therapy. CDR3 DNA sequence: TGTGCCAGCAGTTCCGGCGGCGCTAGCGGCTACGAGCAGTACTTC. Its translation: CASSSGGASGYEQYF.